Shown below are 32 T cell receptor beta chains from a single sample sequenced in a study of CD8+CD57+ T cells in acquired aplastic anemia. CDR3 and TCR beta VDJ profiling relied on genomic DNA as the template. TCRdb redid the calling of the reads with MiXCR, one entry per CDR3 protein. The sample shows roughly 260,000 distinct CDR3 sequences, around 46% of them seen only once. In patients chosen for sequencing, flow cytometry had shown CD8+CD57+ cell expansion. The sample consisted of sorted CD4+, CD8+, or CD8+CD57+ T cells (not recorded which) from PBMCs. Receptor source: a human donor with aplastic anemia.

The gene calls are TRBV10-3 and TRBJ2-5; D is ambiguous. In germline, CDR1 is ENHRY, CDR2 SYGVKD. V lost 3 bases, J lost 5 bases, and 4 bases lay in between. The CDR3 extends over 11 amino acids. The CDR3 sequence is CAISERETQYF. The CDR3 coding sequence is TGTGCCATCAGTGAACGTGAGACCCAGTACTTC.

This chain uses TRBV9 with TRBJ1-1, with 8 bases matching TRBD1. V shed 4 bases and J 2 bases; nucleotides not matched to a gene: 7. The CDR3 totals 15 residues. CDR1 SGDLS and CDR2 YYNGEE come from the germline V gene. CDR3 coding DNA: TGTGCCAGCAGCTTGGACAGGGTTGGAAACACTGAAGCTTTCTTT. Translated: CASSLDRVGNTEAFF.

The V and J genes are TRBV10-3 and TRBJ1-1; a possible D gene is TRBD1 (6 bases). The V end lost 0 bases, the J end lost 3 bases, and 8 bases lay between the germline ends. The length of the CDR3 is 14 residues. Germline CDR1 reads ENHRY; CDR2 reads SYGVKD. CDR3 sequence reads: CAISESQGDTEAFF. The CDR3 DNA follows: TGTGCCATCAGTGAGTCACAGGGAGACACTGAAGCTTTCTTT.

Concerning this clonotype itself: Being one base from a much bigger clone, this may be a read error. No conserved phenylalanine or tryptophan ends this CDR3, so it is likely a read error. J is TRBJ1-2 and V is TRBV4-2; maybe TRBD1 (6 bases). Germline V gives CDR1 LGHNA, CDR2 YNFKEQ. Trimming stripped 2 bases from V and 4 bases from J, with 17 bases between. The CDR3 has 16 residues. The CDR3 DNA sequence: TGTGCCAGCAGCCAATCGAACACAGGGCTCGCCTATGGCTACACCCTC. Residues: CASSQSNTGLAYGYTL.

The V and J genes are TRBV6-2 or TRBV6-3 and TRBJ1-5; possibly TRBD1 for D (6 bases). This CDR3 has 16 amino acids. V lost 0 bases and J lost 3, with 12 bases in between. The V gene's germline CDR1 is MNHEY and CDR2 SVGEGT. CDR3 protein: CASSYSWGQLNQPQHF. CDR3 sequence (DNA): TGTGCCAGCAGTTACTCTTGGGGACAACTCAATCAGCCCCAGCATTTT.

As for this clonotype: One end of the junction varies from germline; a read error may be responsible. The CDR3, as DNA: TGTGCCATCAGTTGGACGACGGGCACTGAAGCTTTCTTT. Translating gives CAISWTTGTEAFF. This chain uses TRBV10-1 with TRBJ1-1, with no clear D. CDR1 is WNHNN and CDR2 is SYGVQD in the germline V gene (reference sequence). The CDR3 covers 13 residues.

The genes are TRBV28 and TRBJ2-2; no definite D call. This CDR3 spans 12 amino acids. Germline CDR1 is MDHEN and CDR2 is SYDVKM. Trimming removed 8 bases at V and 8 bases at J, with 12 bases between. The CDR3: CASQIVRGELFF. CDR3 nucleotide sequence: TGTGCCAGCCAAATCGTGCGAGGGGAGCTGTTTTTT.

The rearrangement joins TRBV27 to TRBJ1-1; 7 positions agree with TRBD1. V gave up 5 bases and J gave up 0 bases; unmatched junction bases: 3. Germline CDR1 MNHEY, CDR2 SMNVEV (reference sequence). CDR3 size: 14 residues. The CDR3 bases are TGTGCCAGCAGTAAAGGACAGGTGAACACTGAAGCTTTCTTT. Protein: CASSKGQVNTEAFF.

This clonotype was seen ten or more times. The chain carries TRBV5-8 and TRBJ2-1, with 14 bases fitting TRBD2. The CDR3 contains 17 residues. Germline CDR1 SGHTS, CDR2 YDEGEE. V dropped 4 bases and J dropped 8; count of bases not matched to a gene: 11. The CDR3: CASSDPSTSGGAHEQFF. The CDR3 nucleotides read TGTGCCAGCAGCGACCCTTCGACTAGCGGGGGGGCACATGAGCAGTTCTTC. Variable domain in full (rest from reference TRBV5-8 and TRBJ2-1): EAGVTQSPTHLIKTRGQQATLRCSPISGHTSVYWYQQALGLGLQFLLWYDEGEERNRGNFPPRFSGRQFPNYSSELNVNALELEDSALYLCASSDPSTSGGAHEQFFGPGTRLTVL.

The chain carries TRBV6-1 and TRBJ1-2; D may be TRBD1 (5 bases). V was shortened by 8 bases and J by 2 bases, with 15 bases between the two germline ends. CDR1 is MNHNS, CDR2 SASEGT, per germline. CDR3 length: 14 residues. CDR3 DNA sequence: TGTGCCAGCCTTAAGACAGTCACCAACTATGGCTACACCTTC. It encodes CASLKTVTNYGYTF.

This clonotype was counted only a few times. V gene TRBV9 combines with J gene TRBJ2-1, with 9 positions matching TRBD2. This CDR3 is 16 amino acids long. The V and J ends lost 4 bases and 9 bases, in that order; junction bases with no gene match: 14. The germline V gene has CDR1 SGDLS and CDR2 YYNGEE. The CDR3: CASSPSGGGALGEQFF. The CDR3, as DNA: TGTGCCAGCAGCCCCTCGGGCGGGGGGGCTCTGGGTGAGCAGTTCTTC.

The chain recombines TRBV25-1 with TRBJ1-4; 8 bases map to TRBD1. The germline CDR1 and CDR2 sequences are MGHDK and SYGVNS. This CDR3 is built from 19 residues. With 5 bases clipped from V and 0 bases from J, the junction kept 14 bases outside the gene matches. For the CDR3, the DNA is TGTGCCAGCAGTCCAAGGACAGGGTGGGCCCACACAACTAATGAAAAACTGTTTTTT. This encodes CASSPRTGWAHTTNEKLFF.

This clonotype was observed a handful of times. The rearrangement uses TRBV4-1 and TRBJ1-5, with D possibly matching TRBD1 (6 bases). Trimming removed 0 bases at V and 3 bases at J, with 15 bases between. The CDR3 length is 17 residues. Looked up from germline, CDR1 is MGHRA and CDR2 is YSYEKL. CDR3 DNA: TGCGCCAGCAGCCAAGACGGGCCAGGGGACCACAATCAGCCCCAGCATTTT. It is translated as CASSQDGPGDHNQPQHF.

The chain links TRBV20-1 to TRBJ1-2; D not certain. The CDR3 runs to 12 residues. Germline CDR1 DFQATT, CDR2 SNEGSKA (reference sequence). V was cut by 6 bases and J by 3 bases, with 11 bases left in between. The CDR3 protein is CSAKVSDYGYTF. CDR3 DNA sequence: TGCAGTGCGAAGGTCTCCGACTATGGCTACACCTTC.

The chain links TRBV10-3 to TRBJ2-1; 9 bases are shared with TRBD2. This CDR3 is built from 15 residues. CDR1 and CDR2 (germline): ENHRY, SYGVKD. Trimming at V came to 3 bases and at J to 5 bases, leaving 5 bases not matched to a gene. CDR3 loop: CAISDVAGVNNEQFF. The DNA for the CDR3 is TGTGCCATCAGTGACGTAGCGGGGGTGAACAATGAGCAGTTCTTC.

This chain links TRBV9 with TRBJ1-3; perhaps TRBD1 as D (5 bases). Germline V gene sequence: CDR1 SGDLS, CDR2 YYNGEE. The germline V and J ends were trimmed by 0 bases and 7 bases, with 14 bases remaining between them. The CDR3 sequence is 15 residues long. The CDR3 loop reads CASSVGDRLMNTIYF. CDR3 in DNA: TGTGCCAGCAGCGTAGGGGACCGCCTTATGAACACCATATATTTT.

This chain connects TRBV19 to TRBJ1-5, with D uncertain. Germline values: CDR1 LNHDA, CDR2 SQIVND (reference sequence). Deletions cut 1 base from V and 5 bases from J, with 30 bases between. The CDR3 sequence is 21 residues long. CDR3 sequence reads: CASSIGRVPFSIGDRDQPQHF. The CDR3 DNA sequence: TGTGCCAGTAGTATAGGGAGGGTACCCTTCTCTATCGGGGATCGGGATCAGCCCCAGCATTTT.

The gene calls are TRBV20-1 and TRBJ2-7; the D gene could be TRBD1 or TRBD2 (5 bases each). CDR3 size: 11 residues. Germline CDR1 DFQATT, CDR2 SNEGSKA (reference sequence). The V and J ends lost 1 base and 7 bases respectively, with 8 bases between them. The CDR3 here is CSARVGREQYF. The CDR3 DNA reads as TGCAGTGCTAGAGTGGGACGAGAGCAGTACTTC.

The J gene is TRBJ2-5, the V gene TRBV7-2, with 10 bases lining up with TRBD2. The CDR3 sequence is 14 residues long. Germline loops: CDR1 SGHTA, CDR2 FQGNSA. Trimming took 7 bases from V and 7 from J; bases not matched to a gene: 9. The DNA of the CDR3 is TGTGCCAGCAAGAGCGGGGGGGTCGAGCCGACCCAGTACTTC. It encodes CASKSGGVEPTQYF.

As DNA, the CDR3 is TGTGCCAGCAGTTCAGGGTCTACGTCATATGGCTACACCTTC. It codes for CASSSGSTSYGYTF. The chain has TRBV27 and TRBJ1-2, with D possibly matching TRBD1 (5 bases). The CDR3 extends over 14 amino acids. Germline V gene data show CDR1 as MNHEY and CDR2 as SMNVEV (reference sequence). The V end lost 4 bases, the J end lost 5 bases, and 14 bases lay between the germline ends.

This sequence joins TRBV29-1 and TRBJ1-4, with a tentative D call TRBD1 (6 bases). The CDR3 is 12 amino acids. V was shortened by 7 bases and J by 4 bases, with 10 bases between the two germline ends. Germline values: CDR1 SQVTM, CDR2 ANQGSEA. CDR3 bases: TGCAGCGGCGGGGACATTAATGAAAAACTGTTTTTT. It is translated as CSGGDINEKLFF.

The chain has TRBV20-1 and TRBJ2-1, with 12 bases identical to TRBD2. V was clipped by 5 bases and J by 6 bases; unmatched bases: 14. The CDR3 sequence is 17 residues long. Looked up from germline, CDR1 is DFQATT and CDR2 is SNEGSKA (reference sequence). CDR3 sequence reads: CSAGLAGRSSAGNEQFF. CDR3 coding DNA: TGCAGTGCTGGACTAGCGGGGCGCTCCTCCGCTGGCAATGAGCAGTTCTTC.

The chain joins TRBV2 to TRBJ2-3; 9 bases are shared with TRBD2. The CDR3 contains 15 residues. CDR1 SNHLY and CDR2 FYNNEI come from the germline V gene. V lost 5 bases and J lost 6; bases outside the gene matches: 9. This CDR3 reads CASSLRREGWDTQYF. The CDR3 nucleotides read TGTGCCAGCAGTCTTCGGCGGGAGGGTTGGGATACGCAGTATTTT. Variable domain in full (rest from reference TRBV2 and TRBJ2-3): EPEVTQTPSHQVTQMGQEVILRCVPISNHLYFYWYRQILGQKVEFLVSFYNNEISEKSEIFDDQFSVERPDGSNFTLKIRSTKLEDSAMYFCASSLRREGWDTQYFGPGTRLTVL.

This clonotype was observed many times. The chain couples TRBV4-1 to TRBJ2-5; 9 positions match TRBD1. The CDR3 totals 17 residues. The V and J ends lost 4 bases and 2 bases, in that order; junction bases with no gene match: 11. CDR1 is MGHRA and CDR2 is YSYEKL in the germline V gene. In DNA, the CDR3 is TGCGCCAGCAGCCCCCCGGACAGGGGAAGACAGCAAGAGACCCAGTACTTC. It specifies CASSPPDRGRQQETQYF.

V and J are TRBV7-8 and TRBJ1-2; D is possibly TRBD1 (5 bases). The CDR3 has 12 amino acids. V dropped 5 bases and J dropped 2 bases, with 6 bases sitting between them. Germline V CDR1 and CDR2: SGHVS, FQNEAQ. CDR3 protein: CASSQGNYGYTF. The CDR3 region has the DNA TGTGCCAGCAGCCAGGGAAACTATGGCTACACCTTC.

Turning to this clonotype: Possible read error: a much larger clone is one base away. The genes are TRBV7-8 and TRBJ1-5, with TRBD1 as a possible D gene (6 bases). The CDR3 has 16 residues. Germline V gene data show CDR1 as SGHVS and CDR2 as FQNEAQ. Deletions cut 1 base from V and 0 bases from J, with 10 bases between. The CDR3 is CASSLEGGNSNQPQHF. Written as DNA, the CDR3 is TGTGCCAGCAGCTTAGAGGGGGGGAATAGCAATCAGCCCCAGCATTTT.

The rearrangement joins TRBV5-6 to TRBJ1-3; possible D gene TRBD1, 5 bases. CDR1 is SGHDT and CDR2 is YYEEEE in the germline V gene. Deletions cut 4 bases from V and 0 bases from J, with 17 bases between. The CDR3 spans 17 residues. CDR3 coding DNA: TGTGCCAGCAGCCCGGGGACGACAGCCGTCTCTGGAAACACCATATATTTT. This sequence encodes CASSPGTTAVSGNTIYF.

The gene calls are TRBV25-1 and TRBJ2-3; 9 positions agree with TRBD1. J gave up 4 bases and V 6 bases, and 14 bases lay outside the gene matches. CDR1 MGHDK and CDR2 SYGVNS come from the germline V gene. The CDR3 loop spans 17 amino acids. CDR3 in DNA: TGTGCCAGCAGCGGGCGGACAGGGGACATCCGATCAGATACGCAGTATTTT. This sequence encodes CASSGRTGDIRSDTQYF.

About this clonotype itself: This may stem from a read error, because a much larger clone lies one nucleotide away. DNA of the CDR3: TGTGCCAGCAGCACACTACTACTCACAGATGCGCAGTATTTT. This sequence encodes CASSTLLLTDAQYF. The chain carries TRBV9 and TRBJ2-3; D remains ambiguous. Germline loops: CDR1 SGDLS, CDR2 YYNGEE. The CDR3 is 14 residues long.

The rearrangement uses TRBV24-1 and TRBJ2-1; TRBD1 matches at 10 bases. Per germline, CDR1 KGHDR and CDR2 SFDVKD. The CDR3 is made up of 16 amino acids. Germline trimming cut 4 bases from V and 3 bases from J; bases unmatched to any gene: 5. The CDR3 region has the DNA TGTGCCACCAGTGAGCGGGGACAGGGGTTCTACAATGAGCAGTTCTTC. Translated, it gives CATSERGQGFYNEQFF.

V usage is TRBV5-1 and J usage is TRBJ2-1, with 8 bases that match TRBD2. The CDR3 contains 15 residues. V shed 0 bases and J 8 bases; nucleotides not matched to a gene: 7. The germline gives CDR1 SGHRS, CDR2 YFSETQ. The CDR3 loop reads CASSLAAGAGDEQFF. In DNA form, the CDR3 reads TGCGCCAGCAGCTTGGCAGCGGGGGCAGGGGATGAGCAGTTCTTC.

The table lists this clonotype with many counts. This rearrangement joins TRBV3-1 to TRBJ2-7; TRBD2 matches 11 bases. Trimming cost V 0 bases and J 6 bases; bases outside gene matches: 10. There are 17 residues in the CDR3. The germline V gene has CDR1 LGHDT and CDR2 YNNKEL (reference sequence). Written as DNA, the CDR3 is TGTGCCAGCAGCCAAGATCCGTCGACTAGCGGGGCCTCCGAGCAGTACTTC. Translating gives CASSQDPSTSGASEQYF.